The next 13 T cell receptor beta chains were all read from a single sample in a study of T cell responses to AZD1222 COVID-19 vaccine. Profiled with immunoSEQ multiplex PCR; TCRdb holds only in-frame clones, not every one. The sample carries 210,000 or so clones, approximately 94% recorded once. The source material was peripheral blood, sampled on day 0 of MenACWY control vaccination. The receptor set was obtained from an adult in good health.

This chain joins TRBV28 and TRBJ1-5; the D is unclear. CDR1 MDHEN and CDR2 SYDVKM come from the germline V gene. With 3 bases removed from V and 4 bases from J, the gap between germline ends came to 7 bases. The CDR3 runs to 13 residues. The CDR3 DNA sequence: TGTGCCAGCAGTTTTAGGAAGAATCAGCCCCAGCATTTT. Its translation is CASSFRKNQPQHF.

J is TRBJ2-5 and V is TRBV7-2; maybe TRBD2 (6 bases). Trimming took 5 bases from V and 5 from J, leaving 21 bases between them. Per germline, CDR1 SGHTA and CDR2 FQGNSA. There are 16 residues in the CDR3. The CDR3 DNA is TGTGCCAGCAGCCCCGCCGGGACTCCCGGACGTGAGACCCAGTACTTC. It is translated as CASSPAGTPGRETQYF.

This clone was found once. This chain uses TRBV19 with TRBJ2-3; 10 bases fit TRBD2. CDR1 and CDR2 (germline): LNHDA, SQIVND (reference sequence). V gave up 5 bases and J gave up 4 bases; unmatched junction bases: 3. This CDR3 spans 14 amino acids. This CDR3 reads CASSLAGDSDTQYF. In DNA form, the CDR3 reads TGTGCCAGTAGTCTAGCGGGGGACTCAGATACGCAGTATTTT. Drawing the rest from reference TRBV19 and TRBJ2-3, the complete variable domain is DGGITQSPKYLFRKEGQNVTLSCEQNLNHDAMYWYRQDPGQGLRLIYYSQIVNDFQKGDIAEGYSVSREKKESFPLTVTSAQKNPTAFYLCASSLAGDSDTQYFGPGTRLTVL.

The V call is TRBV28, the J call TRBJ1-2; D is uncertain. Germline loops: CDR1 MDHEN, CDR2 SYDVKM. V lost 9 bases, J lost 4 bases, and 9 bases lay in between. CDR3 size: 11 residues. The CDR3 protein is CASLRGYGYTF. In DNA form, the CDR3 reads TGTGCCAGTCTACGGGGCTATGGCTACACCTTC.

The rearrangement joins TRBV20-1 to TRBJ2-2; 8 positions match TRBD2. CDR1 is DFQATT, CDR2 SNEGSKA, per germline (reference sequence). The CDR3 consists of 14 residues. The ends lost 3 bases at V and 7 bases at J; junction bases unmatched: 7. In DNA, the CDR3 is TGCAGTGCTAGTGGGACTAGTGGGGGCGGGGAGCTGTTTTTT. Its translation: CSASGTSGGGELFF.

The V gene is TRBV6-5, the J gene TRBJ2-7, with no clear D. The germline gives CDR1 MNHEY, CDR2 SVGAGI. There are 14 residues in the CDR3. Trimming pared 4 bases from V and 0 bases from J, leaving 10 bases between. CDR3 sequence: CASSFIPSSYEQYF. Written as DNA, the CDR3 is TGTGCCAGCAGTTTCATACCGAGCTCCTACGAGCAGTACTTC.

The chain carries TRBV2 and TRBJ1-6, with D tentatively TRBD1 (5 bases). Trimming left V 1 base short and J 5 bases short, with 9 bases between. Germline loops: CDR1 SNHLY, CDR2 FYNNEI. The CDR3 is made up of 15 amino acids. For the CDR3, the DNA is TGTGCCAGCAGTGAAGTAGGAGGGGATAATTCACCCCTCCACTTT. It is translated as CASSEVGGDNSPLHF.

The rearrangement uses TRBV7-2 and TRBJ1-5; 8 nucleotides agree with TRBD1. This CDR3 region has 13 residues. Germline-derived CDR1 and CDR2 are SGHTA and FQGNSA. V lost 6 bases and J lost 7; bases outside the gene matches: 5. The chain's CDR3 is CASSSQGDQPQHF. As DNA, the CDR3 is TGTGCCAGCAGTTCACAGGGGGACCAGCCCCAGCATTTT.

This sequence joins TRBV28 and TRBJ1-2; TRBD1 is a possible D gene (5 bases). The CDR3 runs to 13 residues. Germline-derived CDR1 and CDR2 are MDHEN and SYDVKM. V was cut by 7 bases and J by 3 bases, with 12 bases left in between. CDR3 DNA: TGTGCCAGCACCCCGGGACCGGACTATGGCTACACCTTC. Its protein is CASTPGPDYGYTF.

The V call is TRBV19, the J call TRBJ1-2; TRBD1 agrees at 10 bases. The V gene's germline CDR1 is LNHDA and CDR2 SQIVND (reference sequence). The CDR3 spans 17 residues. Trimming cost V 3 bases and J 4 bases; bases outside gene matches: 11. CDR3 DNA: TGTGCCAGTAGTATGTTAGAGGGACAGGGGCGGATCTATGGCTACACCTTC. Translated, it gives CASSMLEGQGRIYGYTF.

This chain connects TRBV7-3 to TRBJ1-3, with D hard to call. V was shortened by 0 bases and J by 4 bases, with 7 bases between the two germline ends. The CDR3 sequence is 14 residues long. Germline V gene sequence: CDR1 SGHTA, CDR2 FQGTGA. CDR3 amino acids: CASSLTSGGNTIYF. CDR3 nucleotide sequence: TGTGCCAGCAGCTTAACCTCAGGAGGAAACACCATATATTTT.

This chain joins TRBV4-1 and TRBJ2-7; D possibly matches TRBD1 or TRBD2 (5 bases each). The length of the CDR3 is 15 residues. Looked up from germline, CDR1 is MGHRA and CDR2 is YSYEKL. Between the trimmed V and J ends, which lost 4 bases and 7 bases, there was a span of 20 bases. CDR3 protein: CASSPARDAAFEQYF. CDR3 coding DNA: TGCGCCAGCAGCCCCGCCCGGGACGCCGCATTTGAGCAGTACTTC.

J is TRBJ1-2 and V is TRBV18; the D is unclear. V lost 3 bases to trimming and J lost 4 bases, with 9 bases between them. The CDR3 runs to 13 residues. The V gene's germline CDR1 is KGHSH and CDR2 LQKENI. CDR3 sequence reads: CASSPGPRYGYTF. In DNA, the CDR3 is TGTGCCAGCTCACCTGGACCCCGCTATGGCTACACCTTC.